This T cell receptor (beta chain) was observed in a study of cytomegalovirus exposure and HLA in healthy donors. On the study more broadly: Of roughly 400 genotyped donors, 80% to 85% grouped in the Caucasian-associated ancestry cluster.

Trimming at V came to 7 bases and at J to 2 bases, leaving 8 bases not matched to a gene. Germline V gene lookup returns CDR1 MDHEN and CDR2 SYDVKM. The CDR3 consists of 17 residues. As to this clone: Its specificity is unknown.

Whereas donors were nominally healthy upon sampling, unrecorded immune exposures were probable. The PCR ran on 60 Vbeta and 13 Jbeta primers. TCRdb's table, derived via immunoSEQ multiplex PCR, lists solely in-frame clones and lacks some. Seen here are around 89,000 clones, over 70% observed once, and the top ten hold 1.2%. Whole-study results and caveats: Several of the most significant clusters appeared linked to common viral pathogens, based on a later analysis. According to an earlier analysis, most TCR beta V segments yielded productive rearrangements about 90% or about 30% of the time.

This receptor was obtained from a girl aged 2-9 years in good health and CMV-seropositive. The rearrangement links TRBV28 to TRBJ2-1, with 13 bases fitting TRBD2. Sequenced material: PBMCs. CDR3 amino acids: CASTHSLAGGAYNEQFF. CDR3 DNA sequence: TGTGCCAGCACCCATTCACTAGCGGGGGGGGCCTACAATGAGCAGTTCTTC.